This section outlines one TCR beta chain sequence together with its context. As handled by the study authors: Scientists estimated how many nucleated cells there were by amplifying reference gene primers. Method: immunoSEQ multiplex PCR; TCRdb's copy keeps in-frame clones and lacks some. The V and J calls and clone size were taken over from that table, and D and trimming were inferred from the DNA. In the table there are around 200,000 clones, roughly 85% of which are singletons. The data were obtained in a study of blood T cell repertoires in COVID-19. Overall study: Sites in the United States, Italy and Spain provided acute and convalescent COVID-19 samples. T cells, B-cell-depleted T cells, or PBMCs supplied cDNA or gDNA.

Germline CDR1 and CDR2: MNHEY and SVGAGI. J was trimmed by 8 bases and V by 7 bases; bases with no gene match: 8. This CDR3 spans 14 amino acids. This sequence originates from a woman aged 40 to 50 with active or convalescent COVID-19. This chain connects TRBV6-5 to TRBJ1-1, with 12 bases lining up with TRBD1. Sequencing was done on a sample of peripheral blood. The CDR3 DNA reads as TGTGCCAGCATCCCGGGACAGGGGGCCTCAGAAGCTTTCTTT. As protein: CASIPGQGASEAFF.